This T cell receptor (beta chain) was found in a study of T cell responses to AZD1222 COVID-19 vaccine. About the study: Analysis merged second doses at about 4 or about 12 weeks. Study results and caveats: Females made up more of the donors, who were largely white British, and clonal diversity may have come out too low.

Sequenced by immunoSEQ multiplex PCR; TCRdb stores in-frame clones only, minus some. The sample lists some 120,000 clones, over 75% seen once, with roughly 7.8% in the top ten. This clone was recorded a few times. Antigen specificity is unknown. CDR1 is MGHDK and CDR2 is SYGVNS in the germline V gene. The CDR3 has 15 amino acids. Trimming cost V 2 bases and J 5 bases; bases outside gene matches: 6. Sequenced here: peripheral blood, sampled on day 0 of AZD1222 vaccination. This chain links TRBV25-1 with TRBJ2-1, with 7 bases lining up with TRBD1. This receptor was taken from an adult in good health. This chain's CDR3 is CASSEGRGRDNEQFF. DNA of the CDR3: TGTGCCAGCAGTGAAGGCAGGGGGAGAGACAATGAGCAGTTCTTC.